This TCR beta chain was recorded in a study of T-cell memory formation after mild COVID-19. CDR1 SGHVS and CDR2 FNYEAQ come from the germline V gene. V was pared by 1 base and J by 2 bases, with 9 bases between. CDR3 size: 15 residues. Points from the study as a whole: The finding that pre-infection memory included some responding clones suggested that cross-reactive memory joined. Largely, contracting CD4+ clones fell within CM and EM, and contracting CD8+ clones within EMRA. Second-wave clones that peaked on day 37 lacked confirmed SARS-CoV-2 specificity.

The TCR alpha and TCR beta cDNA libraries, bearing sample barcodes and UMIs, were generated by 5'RACE using constant-segment primers. In TCRdb, the 5' RACE reads were re-called with MiXCR into one record per CDR3 protein. The data hold 400,000 to 500,000 distinct CDR3 sequences, with roughly 20% observed a single time. Comments on this clonotype: Antigen specificity is unknown.

The origin of this receptor is an adult woman who had mild COVID-19 (a few samples of this study predate the infection). Cell type and time point are not known. The sequencing input was PBMCs or a T cell subset sorted from them (not recorded which). The chain uses TRBV7-6 and TRBJ2-1, with D uncertain. The CDR3 region is CASSLEVRTYNEQFF. For the CDR3, the DNA is TGTGCCAGCAGCTTAGAGGTCCGGACCTACAATGAGCAGTTCTTC.